This T cell receptor (beta chain) came from a study of blood T cell repertoires in COVID-19. Across the study: Sites in the United States, Italy and Spain provided acute and convalescent COVID-19 samples. From T cells, B-cell-depleted T cells, or PBMCs came the material, which was cDNA or gDNA.

The Seattle site enrolled patients during active infection and followed them longitudinally. In the authors' workflow: Quantification of nucleated cells was approximated via reference gene primer amplification. Sequenced by immunoSEQ multiplex PCR; TCRdb stores in-frame clones only, minus some. The V and J calls and clone size were taken over from that table, and D and trimming were inferred from the DNA. The table shows about 290,000 clones, with roughly nine tenths occurring only once. The CDR3 consists of 13 residues. V lost 7 bases to trimming and J lost 7 bases, with 15 bases between them. Germline V gene data show CDR1 as MNHEY and CDR2 as SVGAGI.

Sequenced input: peripheral blood. The clonotype originates from a woman aged 25 to 39 with COVID-19, enrolled during active disease. The chain has TRBV6-5 and TRBJ2-3; TRBD1 is a possible D gene (5 bases). In DNA, the CDR3 is TGTGCCAGCACTAGTTCAGGGTTATATACGCAGTATTTT. It translates to CASTSSGLYTQYF.